The rows below give T cell receptor beta chains drawn from one sample of a study of immune evolution from preneoplasia to lung adenocarcinoma. Using immunoSEQ multiplex PCR, the repertoire was profiled, and TCRdb retains in-frame clones only, with some absent. The table shows several thousand clones, with about 80% occurring only once. The sample taken for sequencing was FFPE invasive lung adenocarcinoma tissue. These receptors all come from a person aged 50-75 years with lung adenocarcinoma. Each CDR3 is given with its conserved first and last residue. D genes are given only for firm matches.

TRBD2,TRBJ2-3,TRBV28,CASSPGGSGTDTQYF
.,TRBJ2-3,TRBV19,CASKILGGTDTQYF
.,TRBJ2-2,TRBV7-2,CASSLDMASIGELFF
TRBD2,TRBJ2-7,TRBV10-2,CASSPYGTSRSYEQYF
.,TRBJ1-1,TRBV7-2,CASSSYRGEAFF
.,TRBJ2-3,TRBV6-1,CASSEIVTDTQYF
.,TRBJ1-4,TRBV10-3,CAISREGGNEKLFF
TRBD1,TRBJ1-2,TRBV18,CASSPPGQGTKYGYTF
.,TRBJ1-2,TRBV7-3,CASSPVAGVGYTF
.,TRBJ1-2,TRBV11-2,CASSSDTASGYTF
.,TRBJ2-3,TRBV29-1,CSVEGEGGVGTDTQYF
TRBD2,TRBJ2-5,TRBV7-9,CASSGGLAGGPGETQYF
.,TRBJ2-1,TRBV6-5,CASRRGPVYNEQFF
.,TRBJ2-1,TRBV29-1,CSVARDFLDEQFF
.,TRBJ2-1,TRBV4-1,CASSSQSGLVDNEQFF
TRBD2,TRBJ2-1,TRBV2,CATLGRSSYNEQFF
.,TRBJ1-5,TRBV5-1,CASSLGGSGQPQHF
TRBD1,TRBJ2-3,TRBV13,CASKSWTGEDFTDTQYF
TRBD1,TRBJ1-1,TRBV5-8,CASNPGQTNTEAFF
.,TRBJ2-7,TRBV30,CAWSLQDYEQYF
.,TRBJ1-5,TRBV15,CATSLSGAHQPQHF
.,TRBJ2-7,TRBV18,CASSPSPYEQYF